The T cell receptor (beta chain) described here comes from a study of blood T cell repertoires in COVID-19. Study as a whole: Samples representing acute and convalescent COVID-19 were sourced from the United States, Italy and Spain.

Clones were sequenced by immunoSEQ multiplex PCR, and TCRdb holds only the in-frame ones, with some missing. The table records under 300,000 clones, around 81% of them present only once. V gave up 4 bases and J gave up 6 bases; unmatched junction bases: 5. In germline, CDR1 is SNHLY, CDR2 FYNNEI. The CDR3 loop spans 13 amino acids. Living in about two dozen US areas, the participants were between roughly 18 and 95 years of age. The V call is TRBV2, the J call TRBJ2-7; 8 nucleotides agree with TRBD2. The receptor's source is a man aged 50 to 59 who had recovered from COVID-19. The sequenced material came from PBMCs or T cells enriched from blood (not recorded which). CDR3 DNA: TGTGCCAGCAGTGCAAGCGGGGGAACCGAGCAGTACTTC. Residues: CASSASGGTEQYF.